The 9 T cell receptor beta chains below come from one sample, sequenced in a study of T cell responses to AZD1222 COVID-19 vaccine. Clones were read by immunoSEQ multiplex PCR, and TCRdb kept only the in-frame ones, dropping some. Here the sample spans about 59,000 clones, around 80% being singletons. This specimen was peripheral blood, taken on day 0 of AZD1222 vaccination. These receptors came from an adult in good health.

The rearrangement joins TRBV2 to TRBJ2-1; maybe TRBD1 (5 bases). V was cut by 8 bases and J by 10 bases, with 9 bases left in between. The CDR3 sequence is 10 residues long. Germline V gene data show CDR1 as SNHLY and CDR2 as FYNNEI. The CDR3 DNA reads TGTGCCAGCGAGCAGGGAGAGCAGTTCTTC. This codes for CASEQGEQFF.

The genes are TRBV5-4 and TRBJ2-3, with a possible D match to TRBD2 (5 bases). V lost 0 bases, J lost 0 bases, and 5 bases lay in between. Germline V gives CDR1 SGHNT, CDR2 YYREEE (reference sequence). The CDR3 sequence is 14 residues long. The CDR3: CASSLGTSTDTQYF. The CDR3 DNA reads as TGTGCCAGCAGCTTGGGGACTAGCACAGATACGCAGTATTTT. Full variable domain (rest looked up from reference TRBV5-4 and TRBJ2-3): ETGVTQSPTHLIKTRGQQVTLRCSSQSGHNTVSWYQQALGQGPQFIFQYYREEENGRGNFPPRFSGLQFPNYSSELNVNALELDDSALYLCASSLGTSTDTQYFGPGTRLTVL.

The V gene is TRBV12-3 or TRBV12-4, the J gene TRBJ1-1; 7 bases are shared with TRBD1. With V trimmed by 5 bases and J by 12 bases, 12 bases remained unmatched. CDR3 length equals 13 residues. Here the CDR3 reads CASSPRQGGETFF. The CDR3 coding sequence is TGTGCCAGCAGTCCCCGACAGGGCGGGGAAACTTTCTTT.

Here the CDR3 reads CASTRTVYNEQFF. CDR3 DNA sequence: TGTGCCAGCACTCGGACAGTATACAATGAGCAGTTCTTC. J is TRBJ2-1 and V is TRBV6-1, with TRBD1 as a possible D gene (6 bases). Germline loops: CDR1 MNHNS, CDR2 SASEGT. V gave up 7 bases and J gave up 4 bases, with 11 bases separating them. The CDR3 runs to 13 residues.

The chain joins TRBV6-1 to TRBJ2-7; weak D call: TRBD1 (6 bases). Germline CDR1 reads MNHNS; CDR2 reads SASEGT. V gave up 0 bases and J gave up 4 bases, with 16 bases separating them. The CDR3 consists of 16 residues. CDR3 sequence: CASSEAWFGRGYEQYF. The CDR3 nucleotides read TGTGCCAGCAGTGAAGCGTGGTTTGGCAGGGGATACGAGCAGTACTTC.

The rearrangement uses TRBV29-1 and TRBJ2-7, with D unclear. Germline CDR1 SQVTM, CDR2 ANQGSEA. The CDR3 sequence is 11 residues long. Trimming shortened V by 4 bases and J by 7 bases, and 11 bases separated the two germline ends. The CDR3 loop reads CSVVDGREQYV. The CDR3 nucleotides are TGCAGCGTTGTCGACGGGCGAGAGCAGTACGTC.

The chain recombines TRBV19 with TRBJ1-5, with TRBD1 identical over 10 bases. V trimming: 4 bases; J trimming: 6 bases; junction bases outside the gene matches: 6. CDR1 and CDR2 (germline): LNHDA, SQIVND (reference sequence). The CDR3 runs to 15 residues. The CDR3: CASSTGTGVSQPQHF. CDR3 coding DNA: TGTGCCAGTAGTACCGGGACAGGGGTCAGTCAGCCCCAGCATTTT.

Here the CDR3 reads CASSFVGVNEQFF. For the CDR3, the DNA is TGTGCCAGCAGCTTCGTTGGGGTGAATGAGCAGTTCTTC. The gene calls are TRBV14 and TRBJ2-1; no definite D call. The CDR3 extends over 13 amino acids. Trimming stripped 5 bases from V and 7 bases from J, with 12 bases between. Looked up from germline, CDR1 is SGHDN and CDR2 is FVKESK.

The chain combines TRBV24-1 with TRBJ2-3; 7 nucleotides align to TRBD1. Germline V gene sequence: CDR1 KGHDR, CDR2 SFDVKD. Unmatched junction bases numbered 4, after V lost 0 bases and J lost 5 bases. The CDR3 has 15 residues. CDR3 sequence (DNA): TGTGCCACCAGTGATTTGTGGCAGGGGGTAGATACGCAGTATTTT. Translation gives CATSDLWQGVDTQYF.